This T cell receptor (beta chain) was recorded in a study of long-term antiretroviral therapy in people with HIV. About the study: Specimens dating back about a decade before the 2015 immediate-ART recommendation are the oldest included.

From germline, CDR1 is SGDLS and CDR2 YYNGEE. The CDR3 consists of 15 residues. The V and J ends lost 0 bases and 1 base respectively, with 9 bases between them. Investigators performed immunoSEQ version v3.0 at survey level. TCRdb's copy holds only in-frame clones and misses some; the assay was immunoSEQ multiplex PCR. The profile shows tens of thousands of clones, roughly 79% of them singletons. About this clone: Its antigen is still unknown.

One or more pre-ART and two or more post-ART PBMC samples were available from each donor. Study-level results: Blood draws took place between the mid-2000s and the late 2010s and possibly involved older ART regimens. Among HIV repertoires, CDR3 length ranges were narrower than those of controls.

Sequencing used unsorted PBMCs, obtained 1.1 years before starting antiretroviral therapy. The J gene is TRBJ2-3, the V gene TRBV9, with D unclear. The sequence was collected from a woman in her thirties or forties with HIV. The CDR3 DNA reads TGTGCCAGCAGCGTAGCCCACGTGGGCACAGATACGCAGTATTTT. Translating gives CASSVAHVGTDTQYF.